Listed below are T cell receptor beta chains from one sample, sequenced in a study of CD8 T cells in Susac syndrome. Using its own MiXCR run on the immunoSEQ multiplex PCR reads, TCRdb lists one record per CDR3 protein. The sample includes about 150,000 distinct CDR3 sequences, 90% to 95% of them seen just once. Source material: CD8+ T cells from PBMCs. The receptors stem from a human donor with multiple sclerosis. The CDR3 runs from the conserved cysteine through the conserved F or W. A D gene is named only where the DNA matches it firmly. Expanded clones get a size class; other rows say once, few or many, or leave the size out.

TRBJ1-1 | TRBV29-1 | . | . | CSGTGSAEAFF | TGCAGCGGAACAGGGTCGGCCGAAGCTTTCTTT
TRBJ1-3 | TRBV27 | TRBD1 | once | CASSSGTGGNTIYF | TGTGCCAGCAGTTCTGGGACAGGGGGCAACACCATATATTTT
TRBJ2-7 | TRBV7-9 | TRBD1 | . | CASRAGDRVHEQYF | TGTGCCAGCAGGGCCGGGGACAGGGTACACGAGCAGTACTTC
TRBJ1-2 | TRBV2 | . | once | CASPGSSYYGYTF | TGTGCCAGTCCAGGGAGTTCGTACTATGGCTACACCTTC
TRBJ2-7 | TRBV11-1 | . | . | CASSSSQGPLEQYF | TGTGCCAGCAGCTCCTCCCAGGGCCCCCTCGAGCAGTACTTC
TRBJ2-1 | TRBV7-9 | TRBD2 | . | CASSPFLAGARDEQFF | TGTGCCAGCAGCCCATTCCTAGCGGGGGCCAGGGATGAGCAGTTCTTC
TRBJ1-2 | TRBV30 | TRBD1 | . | CACQQGAPYGYTF | TGTGCCTGCCAACAGGGGGCCCCCTATGGCTACACCTTC
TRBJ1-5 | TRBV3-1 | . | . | CASSQGGVSYSSQPQHF | TGTGCCAGCAGCCAAGGAGGCGTTAGCTATAGCAGTCAGCCCCAGCATTTT
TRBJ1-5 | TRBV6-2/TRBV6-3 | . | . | CASSSVSNQPQHF | TGTGCCAGCAGCTCCGTCTCCAATCAGCCCCAGCATTTT
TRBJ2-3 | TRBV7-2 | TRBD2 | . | CASSPGLAGAFTDTQYF | TGTGCCAGCAGCCCGGGACTAGCGGGGGCCTTCACAGATACGCAGTATTTT
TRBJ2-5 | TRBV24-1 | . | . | CATSAGEETQYF | TGTGCCACCAGTGCCGGGGAGGAGACCCAGTACTTC
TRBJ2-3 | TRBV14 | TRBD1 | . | CASSFRTGWDTQYF | TGTGCCAGCAGCTTTCGGACAGGGTGGGATACGCAGTATTTT
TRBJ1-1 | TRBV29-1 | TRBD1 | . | CSDGTATMNTEAFF | TGCAGCGACGGGACAGCGACGATGAACACTGAAGCTTTCTTT
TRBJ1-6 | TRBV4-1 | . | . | CASSQTPFWVNSPLHF | TGCGCCAGCAGCCAGACCCCTTTTTGGGTTAATTCACCCCTCCACTTT
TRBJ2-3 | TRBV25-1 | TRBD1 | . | CAISSGTGGATQYF | TGTGCCATCTCGAGCGGGACAGGGGGGGCTACGCAGTATTTT
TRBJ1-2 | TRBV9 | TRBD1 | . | CASSVAGTAYGYTF | TGTGCCAGCAGCGTAGCCGGGACAGCCTATGGCTACACCTTC
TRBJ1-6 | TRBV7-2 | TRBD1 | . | CASSLRPGGNSPLHF | TGTGCCAGCAGCTTACGCCCAGGGGGTAATTCACCCCTCCACTTT
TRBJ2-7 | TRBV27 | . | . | CASHPGGLYEQYF | TGTGCCAGCCACCCCGGGGGATTATACGAGCAGTACTTC
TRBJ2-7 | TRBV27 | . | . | CATRGSPYYEQYF | TGTGCCACCAGGGGCAGTCCCTACTACGAGCAGTACTTC
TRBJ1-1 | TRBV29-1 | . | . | CSVAEEAYLEAFF | TGCAGCGTTGCCGAGGAGGCGTATCTGGAAGCTTTCTTT
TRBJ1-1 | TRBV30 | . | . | CAWSVPGFSNTEAFF | TGTGCCTGGAGTGTACCTGGGTTCTCGAACACTGAAGCTTTCTTT
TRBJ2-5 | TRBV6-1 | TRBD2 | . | CASSEAIAGTQYF | TGTGCCAGCAGTGAAGCGATAGCGGGGACCCAGTACTTC
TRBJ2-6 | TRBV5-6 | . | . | CASSLSRAGANVLTF | TGTGCCAGCAGCTTGTCTCGGGCTGGGGCCAACGTCCTGACTTTC